This is a list of T cell receptor beta chains from one sample in a study of cytomegalovirus exposure and HLA in healthy donors. Produced via immunoSEQ multiplex PCR; TCRdb's table is partial and in-frame only. This table has roughly 140,000 clones, under 90% appearing once. Sequenced material: PBMCs. The origin of the receptors is a boy under 10 years old in good health and CMV-seronegative. CDR3s include the opening cysteine and the closing phenylalanine or tryptophan. D genes are given only for firm matches. Clone size, where shown, is once, few, many, or a class for clones that have expanded.

TRBV6-5	-	-	TRBJ2-7	TGTGCCAGCAGTTACTCCTTAACAAACTCCTACGAGCAGTACTTC	CASSYSLTNSYEQYF
TRBV15	-	-	TRBJ2-3	TGTGCCACCAGCGGGAGTACAGGGGAGGCCACAGATACGCAGTATTTT	CATSGSTGEATDTQYF
TRBV13	-	-	TRBJ2-4	TGTGCCAGCAGCTTCCGGGCTAGGGGAAACAAAAACATTCAGTACTTC	CASSFRARGNKNIQYF
TRBV4-2	once	TRBD1	TRBJ1-2	TGTGCCAGCAGCACCCAGGGGGCTGAAGACTATGGCTACACCTTC	CASSTQGAEDYGYTF
TRBV6-6	-	TRBD2	TRBJ2-1	TGTGCCAGCAGTTTTAGCCTAGCGGGGGGGCGGGTTGAGCAGTTCTTC	CASSFSLAGGRVEQFF
TRBV7-2	-	TRBD1	TRBJ1-2	TGTGCCAGCAGCTTAGGGACAGGCAACTATGGCTACACCTTC	CASSLGTGNYGYTF
TRBV4-3	-	-	TRBJ2-3	TGCGCCAGCAGCGCAAGGGGAGGAGGCACAGATACGCAGTATTTT	CASSARGGGTDTQYF
TRBV5-1	once	TRBD1	TRBJ1-2	TGCGCCAGCAGCTTGGCCAGACAGGGGACGAACTATGGCTACACCTTC	CASSLARQGTNYGYTF
TRBV4-1	-	TRBD1	TRBJ2-1	TGCGCCAGCAGCCACCCAGGACAGGGAGGATACAATGAGCAGTTCTTC	CASSHPGQGGYNEQFF
TRBV10-3	-	TRBD1	TRBJ1-1	TGTGCCATCAGAAATGACAGGGGGGGGAACACTGAAGCTTTCTTT	CAIRNDRGGNTEAFF
TRBV9	-	TRBD1	TRBJ1-1	TGTGCCAGCAGCGGCGCCGGGACAGTTCAAACTGAAGCTTTCTTT	CASSGAGTVQTEAFF